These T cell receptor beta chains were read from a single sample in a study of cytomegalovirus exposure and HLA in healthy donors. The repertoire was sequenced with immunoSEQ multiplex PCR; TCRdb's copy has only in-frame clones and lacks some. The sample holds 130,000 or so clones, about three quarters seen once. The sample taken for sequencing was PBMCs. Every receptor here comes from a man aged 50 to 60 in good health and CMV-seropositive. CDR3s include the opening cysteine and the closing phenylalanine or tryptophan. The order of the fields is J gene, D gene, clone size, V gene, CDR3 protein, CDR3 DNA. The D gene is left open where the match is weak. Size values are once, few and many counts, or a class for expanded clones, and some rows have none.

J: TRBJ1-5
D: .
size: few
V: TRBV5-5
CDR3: CARSTGGYSNQPQHF
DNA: TGTGCCAGGAGCACGGGTGGCTATAGCAATCAGCCCCAGCATTTT

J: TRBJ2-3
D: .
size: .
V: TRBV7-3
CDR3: CASSLMGASSTDTQYF
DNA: TGTGCCAGCAGCTTAATGGGGGCGTCTAGCACAGATACGCAGTATTTT

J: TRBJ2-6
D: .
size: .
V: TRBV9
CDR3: CASSASSGANVLTF
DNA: TGTGCCAGCAGCGCGTCCTCTGGGGCCAACGTCCTGACTTTC

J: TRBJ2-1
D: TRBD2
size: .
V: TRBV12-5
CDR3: CASGLVIISSGVGSYNEQFF
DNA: TGTGCTAGTGGTTTGGTAATCATCTCTAGCGGGGTCGGCTCCTACAATGAGCAGTTCTTC

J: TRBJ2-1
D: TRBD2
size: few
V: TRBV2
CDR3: CASSRLGTSGRAGDNEQFF
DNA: TGTGCCAGCAGTCGACTCGGGACTAGCGGGAGGGCCGGGGACAATGAGCAGTTCTTC

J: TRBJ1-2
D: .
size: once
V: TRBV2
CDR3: CASSATASGYTF
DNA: TGTGCCAGCAGTGCGACAGCATCGGGCTACACCTTC

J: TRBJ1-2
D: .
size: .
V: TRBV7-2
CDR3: CASSSKPGYGYTF
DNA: TGTGCCAGCAGCTCTAAACCGGGGTATGGCTACACCTTC

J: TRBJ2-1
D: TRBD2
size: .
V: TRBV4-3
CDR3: CASSQVGASGRDEQFF
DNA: TGCGCCAGCAGCCAAGTGGGGGCTAGCGGGAGGGATGAGCAGTTCTTC

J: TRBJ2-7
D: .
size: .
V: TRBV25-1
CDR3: CASVGLAYEQYF
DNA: TGTGCCAGTGTGGGACTTGCCTACGAGCAGTACTTC

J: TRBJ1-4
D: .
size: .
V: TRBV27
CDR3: CASRRYAGATNEKLFF
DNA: TGTGCCAGCAGACGTTATGCAGGGGCAACTAATGAAAAACTGTTTTTT

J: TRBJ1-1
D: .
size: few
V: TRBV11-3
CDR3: CASSRQENTEAFF
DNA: TGTGCCAGCAGTAGACAGGAGAACACTGAAGCTTTCTTT